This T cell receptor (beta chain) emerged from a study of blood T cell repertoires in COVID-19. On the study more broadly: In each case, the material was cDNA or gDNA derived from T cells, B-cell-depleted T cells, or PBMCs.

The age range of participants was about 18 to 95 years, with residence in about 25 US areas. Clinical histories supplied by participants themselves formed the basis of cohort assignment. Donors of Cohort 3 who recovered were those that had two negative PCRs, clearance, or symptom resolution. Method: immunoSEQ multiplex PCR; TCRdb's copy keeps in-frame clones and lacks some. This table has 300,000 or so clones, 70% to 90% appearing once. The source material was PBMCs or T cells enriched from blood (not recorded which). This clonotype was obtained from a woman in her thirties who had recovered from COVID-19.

CDR3 in DNA: TGTGCCAGTAGTATCCCGGGACAGGGGTTAAACACTGAAGCTTTCTTT. Amino acid sequence: CASSIPGQGLNTEAFF. The chain combines TRBV19 with TRBJ1-1; 10 positions match TRBD1. The CDR3 has 16 residues. The V gene's germline CDR1 is LNHDA and CDR2 SQIVND (reference sequence). Trimming took 3 bases from V and 2 from J; bases not matched to a gene: 6. Drawing the rest from reference TRBV19 and TRBJ1-1, the complete variable domain is DGGITQSPKYLFRKEGQNVTLSCEQNLNHDAMYWYRQDPGQGLRLIYYSQIVNDFQKGDIAEGYSVSREKKESFPLTVTSAQKNPTAFYLCASSIPGQGLNTEAFFGQGTRLTVV.